The 26 T cell receptor beta chains below were found in one sample sequenced in a study of siplizumab effects on memory and regulatory T cells. Profiling relied on immunoSEQ multiplex PCR, and the TCRdb table lists in-frame clones only, not all of them. The table records some 110,000 clones, roughly 94% of them present only once. The sample consisted of non-Treg CD4+ T cells sorted from blood. These receptors were taken from a human donor in good health.

V usage is TRBV6-5 and J usage is TRBJ2-1; no reliable D call. CDR1 is MNHEY and CDR2 is SVGAGI in the germline V gene. Trimming removed 0 bases from V and 9 bases from J, with 6 bases in between. This CDR3 has 12 residues. The CDR3 DNA sequence: TGTGCCAGCAGTTACTCGTCCCGTGAGCAGTTCTTC. Encoded protein: CASSYSSREQFF.

This clone has a handful of counts. The V call is TRBV2, the J call TRBJ1-1; no clear D. Germline values: CDR1 SNHLY, CDR2 FYNNEI. This CDR3 comprises 14 residues. Trimming removed 5 bases from V and 0 bases from J, with 10 bases in between. The CDR3 DNA follows: TGTGCCAGCAGTCTGTACAGACTGAACACTGAAGCTTTCTTT. It codes for CASSLYRLNTEAFF.

The rearrangement joins TRBV5-4 to TRBJ2-7; D possibly corresponds to TRBD2 (5 bases). The CDR3 covers 12 residues. Looked up from germline, CDR1 is SGHNT and CDR2 is YYREEE (reference sequence). The V gene lost 1 base and the J gene lost 6 bases, with 8 bases spanning the gap. The DNA of the CDR3 is TGTGCCAGCAGCTTGATAGGGAGCGAGCAGTACTTC. The encoded protein is CASSLIGSEQYF.

The chain joins TRBV7-3 to TRBJ2-4; perhaps TRBD2 as D (6 bases). Germline loops: CDR1 SGHTA, CDR2 FQGTGA. The CDR3 consists of 16 residues. V lost 5 bases and J 4 bases, leaving 18 bases between the germline ends. CDR3 nucleotides: TGTGCCAGCAGCCTAGGCGGGGCGGGAAAAAAAAACATTCAGTACTTC. Protein: CASSLGGAGKKNIQYF. The whole variable domain, remainder taken from reference TRBV7-3 and TRBJ2-4, is GAGVSQTPSNKVTEKGKYVELRCDPISGHTALYWYRQSLGQGPEFLIYFQGTGAADDSGLPNDRFFAVRPEGSVSTLKIQRTERGDSAVYLCASSLGGAGKKNIQYFGAGTRLSVL.

This clone was counted a single time. This chain links TRBV7-9 with TRBJ2-5, with TRBD2 as a possible D gene (5 bases). Trimming removed 4 bases from V and 5 bases from J, with 29 bases in between. Germline loops: CDR1 SEHNR, CDR2 FQNEAQ (reference sequence). The CDR3 loop spans 19 amino acids. CDR3 protein: CASSWRTLDRERGGETQYF. The CDR3, as DNA: TGTGCCAGCAGCTGGCGGACTTTGGATAGGGAACGAGGTGGGGAGACCCAGTACTTC.

This chain uses TRBV7-2 with TRBJ2-7; the D is unclear. This CDR3 is built from 13 residues. With 1 base removed from V and 0 bases from J, the gap between germline ends came to 4 bases. Germline V gene sequence: CDR1 SGHTA, CDR2 FQGNSA. The CDR3 sequence: CASSLGPSYEQYF. In DNA form, the CDR3 reads TGTGCCAGCAGCTTAGGCCCCTCCTACGAGCAGTACTTC.

This clone was seen a handful of times. The rearrangement links TRBV6-5 to TRBJ1-2; D unclear. The CDR3 extends over 13 amino acids. Germline lookup yields CDR1 MNHEY and CDR2 SVGAGI. V shed 6 bases and J shed 4 bases, with 12 bases lying between them. The CDR3 nucleotides read TGTGCCAGCAGACCGGGGATCGCCTATGGCTACACCTTC. Protein product: CASRPGIAYGYTF.

V and J are TRBV7-8 and TRBJ2-5; 7 nucleotides align to TRBD2. CDR3 length: 13 amino acids. From germline, CDR1 is SGHVS and CDR2 FQNEAQ. J gave up 2 bases and V 3 bases, and 0 bases lay outside the gene matches. The CDR3 here is CASSFSGQETQYF. CDR3 nucleotide sequence: TGTGCCAGCAGCTTTAGCGGGCAAGAGACCCAGTACTTC.

The chain carries TRBV5-4 and TRBJ1-3; 7 nucleotides agree with TRBD1. CDR3 length: 16 residues. V lost 0 bases and J lost 4; bases outside the gene matches: 7. Germline lookup yields CDR1 SGHNT and CDR2 YYREEE (reference sequence). The CDR3 region is CASSLGGQELGNTIYF. In DNA form, the CDR3 reads TGTGCCAGCAGCTTGGGAGGACAGGAGCTCGGAAACACCATATATTTT.

V is TRBV16 and J is TRBJ1-2; no reliable D call. V lost 6 bases and J lost 4, with 15 bases in between. The CDR3 is 14 amino acids. Per the germline V gene, CDR1 is KGHSY and CDR2 is FQNENV. Here the CDR3 reads CASSPEGTTYGYTF. The CDR3 bases are TGTGCCAGCAGTCCCGAGGGTACAACCTATGGCTACACCTTC.

This clone was observed once. V and J are TRBV10-2 and TRBJ2-7, with 10 nucleotides matching TRBD1. Losses at the gene ends were 4 bases for V and 2 bases for J; bases not matched to a gene: 2. There are 14 residues in the CDR3. Germline CDR1 is WSHSY and CDR2 is SAAADI. The CDR3 region is CASSAGTGAYEQYF. Written as DNA, the CDR3 is TGCGCCAGCAGTGCCGGGACAGGGGCCTACGAGCAGTACTTC.

This sequence joins TRBV4-1 and TRBJ2-7; TRBD2 matches at 14 bases. This CDR3 has 17 amino acids. Germline CDR1 MGHRA, CDR2 YSYEKL. With V trimmed by 4 bases and J by 1 base, 6 bases remained unmatched. CDR3 sequence: CASSPRTSGGLSYEQYF. For the CDR3, the DNA is TGCGCCAGCAGCCCGCGGACTAGCGGGGGGCTTTCCTACGAGCAGTACTTC.

The V call is TRBV2, the J call TRBJ2-5, with 9 bases aligning to TRBD2. V was clipped by 6 bases and J by 4 bases; unmatched bases: 9. The germline CDR1 and CDR2 sequences are SNHLY and FYNNEI. The CDR3 has 15 amino acids. The CDR3: CASRDTLAGLETQYF. The DNA for the CDR3 is TGTGCCAGCAGGGATACTCTAGCGGGATTAGAGACCCAGTACTTC.

This chain uses TRBV5-1 with TRBJ1-1; 7 bases align to TRBD1. V lost 0 bases and J lost 4; bases outside the gene matches: 6. The CDR3 runs 15 residues. Germline V gene data show CDR1 as SGHRS and CDR2 as YFSETQ. The CDR3 loop reads CASSLAMAGGTEAFF. CDR3 in DNA: TGCGCCAGCAGCTTGGCCATGGCAGGGGGCACTGAAGCTTTCTTT. Drawing the rest from reference TRBV5-1 and TRBJ1-1, the complete variable domain is KAGVTQTPRYLIKTRGQQVTLSCSPISGHRSVSWYQQTPGQGLQFLFEYFSETQRNKGNFPGRFSGRQFSNSRSEMNVSTLELGDSALYLCASSLAMAGGTEAFFGQGTRLTVV.

The chain has TRBV6-5 and TRBJ1-1, with D unresolved. Germline loops: CDR1 MNHEY, CDR2 SVGAGI. Trimming pared 1 base from V and 1 base from J, leaving 10 bases between. The CDR3 contains 15 residues. CDR3 nucleotide sequence: TGTGCCAGCAGTTACTACGGGAGGGCGAACACTGAAGCTTTCTTT. Translating it yields CASSYYGRANTEAFF.

The rearrangement links TRBV19 to TRBJ1-1; D gene unclear. The germline V gene encodes CDR1 LNHDA and CDR2 SQIVND (reference sequence). V lost 5 bases to trimming and J lost 0 bases, with 13 bases between them. CDR3 size: 15 residues. This CDR3 is CASSARVAVNTEAFF. CDR3 in DNA: TGTGCCAGTAGTGCCCGCGTGGCTGTGAACACTGAAGCTTTCTTT.

The chain uses TRBV2 and TRBJ1-2; no reliable D call. The germline gives CDR1 SNHLY, CDR2 FYNNEI. V was clipped by 6 bases and J by 8 bases, with 16 bases between them. The length of the CDR3 is 13 residues. As DNA, the CDR3 is TGTGCCAGCAGCGTCGACCCAGGATGGGGCTACACCTTC. Translated: CASSVDPGWGYTF.

The count of this clone is one. The chain employs TRBV19 and TRBJ2-1, with TRBD1 matching over 7 bases. There are 13 residues in the CDR3. The V gene end was trimmed by 6 bases and the J gene end by 4 bases; junction bases not matched to a gene: 3. Germline CDR1 is LNHDA and CDR2 is SQIVND (reference sequence). This CDR3 reads CASSQGQYNEQFF. In DNA form, the CDR3 reads TGTGCCAGTAGCCAGGGACAGTACAATGAGCAGTTCTTC.

V gene TRBV6-1 combines with J gene TRBJ2-7; D might be TRBD1 or TRBD2, each matching 5 bases. The V end lost 11 bases, the J end lost 3 bases, and 14 bases lay between the germline ends. The germline V gene has CDR1 MNHNS and CDR2 SASEGT. CDR3 length: 12 amino acids. CDR3 sequence: CAGGPGNYEQYF. CDR3 sequence (DNA): TGTGCCGGGGGACCGGGGAACTACGAGCAGTACTTC.

In regard to this clone: The sample has other DNA sequences that encode this CDR3 too. The chain joins TRBV5-1 to TRBJ2-5; 7 bases map to TRBD1. The germline gives CDR1 SGHRS, CDR2 YFSETQ. V lost 2 bases and J lost 2; bases outside the gene matches: 3. The CDR3 sequence is 14 residues long. This CDR3 reads CASSLRDSQETQYF. CDR3 nucleotides: TGCGCCAGCAGCTTACGGGACAGTCAAGAGACCCAGTACTTC.

The chain carries TRBV9 and TRBJ1-1, with D tentatively TRBD1 (6 bases). CDR1 and CDR2 from the germline V gene are SGDLS and YYNGEE. V was pared by 5 bases and J by 4 bases, with 21 bases between. The CDR3 has 16 amino acids. The CDR3 bases are TGTGCCAGCAGTATAGACCCTCTACAGGGAGGCACTGAAGCTTTCTTT. Translated: CASSIDPLQGGTEAFF.

The chain carries TRBV6-1 and TRBJ1-1; D possibly corresponds to TRBD1 (5 bases). Trimming stripped 5 bases from V and 5 bases from J, with 12 bases between. Germline loops: CDR1 MNHNS, CDR2 SASEGT. The CDR3 is 13 amino acids. The CDR3 sequence is CASSRRGETEAFF. CDR3 bases: TGTGCCAGCAGTCGAAGAGGGGAAACTGAAGCTTTCTTT.

The chain links TRBV18 to TRBJ1-1; D not certain. The germline V and J ends were trimmed by 6 bases and 6 bases, with 11 bases remaining between them. Germline-derived CDR1 and CDR2 are KGHSH and LQKENI. This CDR3 contains 12 residues. The CDR3, as DNA: TGTGCCAGCTCCCATGGTCTAGCTGAAGCTTTCTTT. Its protein product is CASSHGLAEAFF. The variable domain in full, with the rest retrieved from reference TRBV18 and TRBJ1-1, is NAGVMQNPRHLVRRRGQEARLRCSPMKGHSHVYWYRQLPEEGLKFMVYLQKENIIDESGMPKERFSAEFPKEGPSILRIQQVVRGDSAAYFCASSHGLAEAFFGQGTRLTVV.

The chain carries TRBV2 and TRBJ2-3, with 13 bases fitting TRBD2. The CDR3 covers 16 residues. V was pared by 6 bases and J by 5 bases, with 8 bases of the junction left unmatched. Germline V CDR1 and CDR2: SNHLY, FYNNEI. The DNA for the CDR3 is TGTGCCAGCAGGCAAGCCGGACTAGCGGGGGTAGATACGCAGTATTTT. Amino acid sequence: CASRQAGLAGVDTQYF. The complete variable domain, with remaining parts taken from reference TRBV2 and TRBJ2-3, reads EPEVTQTPSHQVTQMGQEVILRCVPISNHLYFYWYRQILGQKVEFLVSFYNNEISEKSEIFDDQFSVERPDGSNFTLKIRSTKLEDSAMYFCASRQAGLAGVDTQYFGPGTRLTVL.

The DNA of the CDR3 is TGTGCCAGCAGCAAAGGGGTAGCCAAAAACATTCAGTACTTC. Its translation: CASSKGVAKNIQYF. The rearrangement uses TRBV21-1 and TRBJ2-4. TRBV21-1 is a listed pseudogene. The CDR3 has 14 amino acids.

The chain is built from TRBV7-2 and TRBJ2-1, with 10 bases aligning to TRBD2. V trimming: 3 bases; J trimming: 5 bases; junction bases outside the gene matches: 4. Germline loops: CDR1 SGHTA, CDR2 FQGNSA. The CDR3 sequence is 15 residues long. The CDR3 reads CASSFSGGANNEQFF. In nucleotides, the CDR3 is TGTGCCAGCAGCTTCAGCGGGGGGGCCAACAATGAGCAGTTCTTC.